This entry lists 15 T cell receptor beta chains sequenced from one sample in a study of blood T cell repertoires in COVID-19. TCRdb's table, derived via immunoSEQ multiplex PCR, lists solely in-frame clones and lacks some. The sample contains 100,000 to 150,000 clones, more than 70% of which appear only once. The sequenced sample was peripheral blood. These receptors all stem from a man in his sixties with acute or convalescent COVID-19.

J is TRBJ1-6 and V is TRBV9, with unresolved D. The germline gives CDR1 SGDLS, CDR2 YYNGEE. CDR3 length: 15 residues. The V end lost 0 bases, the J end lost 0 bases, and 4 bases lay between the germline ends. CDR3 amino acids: CASSVEASYNSPLHF. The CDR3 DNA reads TGTGCCAGCAGCGTAGAAGCCTCCTATAATTCACCCCTCCACTTT.

The CDR3 DNA sequence: TGCGCCAGCAGTCGGCGACAGGGGCCCACAATGATGAACACTGAAGCTTTCTTT. Protein: CASSRRQGPTMMNTEAFF. The V and J genes are TRBV5-1 and TRBJ1-1; 8 bases fit TRBD1. J gave up 0 bases and V 5 bases, and 15 bases lay outside the gene matches. The CDR3 totals 18 residues. Germline V CDR1 and CDR2: SGHRS, YFSETQ.

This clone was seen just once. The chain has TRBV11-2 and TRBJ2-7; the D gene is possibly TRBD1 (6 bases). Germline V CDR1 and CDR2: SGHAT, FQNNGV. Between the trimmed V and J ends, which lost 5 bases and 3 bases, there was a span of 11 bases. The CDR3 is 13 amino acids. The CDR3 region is CASSLGHLYEQYF. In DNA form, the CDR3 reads TGTGCCAGCAGCCTGGGACACCTCTACGAGCAGTACTTC.

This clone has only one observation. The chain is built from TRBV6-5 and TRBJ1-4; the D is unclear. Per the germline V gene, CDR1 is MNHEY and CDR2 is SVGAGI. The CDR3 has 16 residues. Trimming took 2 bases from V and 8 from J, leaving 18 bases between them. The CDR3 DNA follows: TGTGCCAGCAGTTACGGTCCCGGGATTAGAGGAGAAAAACTGTTTTTT. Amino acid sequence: CASSYGPGIRGEKLFF.

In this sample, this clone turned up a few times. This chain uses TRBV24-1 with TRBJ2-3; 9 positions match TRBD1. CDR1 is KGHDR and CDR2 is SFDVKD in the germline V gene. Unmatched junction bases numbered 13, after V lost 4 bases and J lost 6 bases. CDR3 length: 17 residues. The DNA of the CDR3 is TGTGCCACCAGTGACCAAACCACAGGGGGCTATGGGGATACGCAGTATTTT. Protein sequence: CATSDQTTGGYGDTQYF.

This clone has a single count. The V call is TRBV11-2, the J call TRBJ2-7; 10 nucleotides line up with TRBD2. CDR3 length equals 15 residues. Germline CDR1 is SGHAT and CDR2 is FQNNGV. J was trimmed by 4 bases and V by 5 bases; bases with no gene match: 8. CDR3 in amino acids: CASSPQLAGLYEQYF. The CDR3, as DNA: TGTGCCAGCAGCCCACAACTAGCGGGGTTATACGAGCAGTACTTC.

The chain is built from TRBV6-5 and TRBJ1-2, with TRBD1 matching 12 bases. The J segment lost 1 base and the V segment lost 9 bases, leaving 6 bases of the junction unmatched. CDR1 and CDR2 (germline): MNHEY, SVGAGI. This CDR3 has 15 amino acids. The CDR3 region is CASTGTGGFNYGYTF. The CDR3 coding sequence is TGTGCCAGTACCGGGACAGGGGGCTTTAACTATGGCTACACCTTC.

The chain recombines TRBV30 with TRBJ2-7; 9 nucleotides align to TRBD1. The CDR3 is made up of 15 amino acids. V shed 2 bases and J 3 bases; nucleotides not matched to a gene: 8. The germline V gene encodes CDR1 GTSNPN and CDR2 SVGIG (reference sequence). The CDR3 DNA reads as TGTGCCTGGAGTCCGGGGACAGGGCCTTTCTACGAGCAGTACTTC. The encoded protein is CAWSPGTGPFYEQYF.

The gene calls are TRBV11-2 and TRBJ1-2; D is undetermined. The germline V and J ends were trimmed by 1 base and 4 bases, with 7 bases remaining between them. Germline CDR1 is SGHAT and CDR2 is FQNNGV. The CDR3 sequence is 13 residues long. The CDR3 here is CASSLGSGYGYTF. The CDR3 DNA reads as TGTGCCAGCAGCTTAGGATCGGGCTATGGCTACACCTTC.

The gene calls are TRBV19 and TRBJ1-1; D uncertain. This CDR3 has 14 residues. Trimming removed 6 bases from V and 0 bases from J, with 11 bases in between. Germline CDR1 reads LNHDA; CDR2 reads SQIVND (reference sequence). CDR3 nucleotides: TGTGCCAGTAGAAGCGGATCGGTGAACACTGAAGCTTTCTTT. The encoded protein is CASRSGSVNTEAFF.

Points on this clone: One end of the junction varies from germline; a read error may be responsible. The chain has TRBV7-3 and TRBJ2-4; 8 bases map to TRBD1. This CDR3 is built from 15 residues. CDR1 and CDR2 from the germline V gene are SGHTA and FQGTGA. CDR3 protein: CASSYSGQASSIQCF. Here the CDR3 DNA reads TGTGCCAGCAGCTACTCGGGACAGGCCTCAAGCATTCAGTGCTTC.

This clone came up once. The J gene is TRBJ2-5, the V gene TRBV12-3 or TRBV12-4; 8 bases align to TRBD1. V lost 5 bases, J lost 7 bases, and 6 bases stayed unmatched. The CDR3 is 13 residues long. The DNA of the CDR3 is TGTGCCAGCAGTCTGACAGGGGCTGTGACCCAGTACTTC. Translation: CASSLTGAVTQYF.

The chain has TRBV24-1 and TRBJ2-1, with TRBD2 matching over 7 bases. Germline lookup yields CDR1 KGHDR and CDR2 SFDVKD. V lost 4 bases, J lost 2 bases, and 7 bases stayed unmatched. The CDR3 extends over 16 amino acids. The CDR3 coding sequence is TGTGCCACCAGTGACCCTTCAGCGGGGCCCTACAATGAGCAGTTCTTC. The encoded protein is CATSDPSAGPYNEQFF.

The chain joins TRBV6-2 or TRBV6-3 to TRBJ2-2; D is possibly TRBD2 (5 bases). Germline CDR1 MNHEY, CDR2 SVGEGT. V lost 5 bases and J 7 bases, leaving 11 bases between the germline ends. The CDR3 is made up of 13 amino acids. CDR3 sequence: CASSPTGIGELFF. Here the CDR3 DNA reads TGTGCCAGCAGTCCGACGGGAATCGGGGAGCTGTTTTTT.

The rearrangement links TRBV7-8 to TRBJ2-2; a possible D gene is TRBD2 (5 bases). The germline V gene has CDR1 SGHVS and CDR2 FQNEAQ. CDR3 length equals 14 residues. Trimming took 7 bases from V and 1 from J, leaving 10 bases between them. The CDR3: CASKVDWNTGELFF. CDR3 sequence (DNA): TGTGCCAGCAAGGTGGACTGGAACACCGGGGAGCTGTTTTTT.